This T cell receptor (beta chain) was found in a study of blood T cell repertoires in COVID-19. Original processing methods: Reference gene primer amplification gave estimated nucleated cell counts. Sequencing was performed with immunoSEQ multiplex PCR; in TCRdb, only in-frame clones are kept and a portion is missing. The D gene and trimming were derived from the DNA, and the V and J assignments and clone size from that table. The table records approximately 220,000 clones, about four fifths of them present only once. The origin of this receptor is a woman aged 40 to 49 with active or convalescent COVID-19. Sequenced sample: peripheral blood.

CDR3 DNA: TGCGCCAGCAGCCCGGAAGGAGTCGGAAGTACTGGAAACACCATATATTTT. Protein: CASSPEGVGSTGNTIYF. The chain is built from TRBV4-1 and TRBJ1-3; no reliable D call. Germline CDR1 reads MGHRA; CDR2 reads YSYEKL. V was pared by 4 bases and J by 2 bases, with 18 bases between. This CDR3 has 17 amino acids.